The following is a T cell receptor (beta chain) sequence with its context. This record comes from a study of shared clonotypes between healthy human individuals. V shed 2 bases and J 1 base; nucleotides not matched to a gene: 8. Per the germline V gene, CDR1 is SSHAT and CDR2 is FNYEAQ (reference sequence). This CDR3 contains 18 residues. Clones were sequenced by immunoSEQ multiplex PCR, and TCRdb holds only the in-frame ones, with some missing. The sample has roughly 2.1 million clones, about 93% seen once. Naive CD8 populations comprised CD45RO-negative cells positively selected for CCR7, excluding terminally differentiated effector memory CD45RA+ cells.

Input material: naive CD8+ T cells from PBMCs. The chain employs TRBV7-7 and TRBJ2-1, with TRBD2 matching 10 bases. This sequence originates from a man younger than 30 in good health. Some clones in this sample may be carry-over from other donors' samples. The CDR3 here is CASSLRLAGDSSYNEQFF. The DNA of the CDR3 is TGTGCCAGCAGCTTAAGGCTAGCGGGAGATTCATCCTACAATGAGCAGTTCTTC.